This paragraph covers one T cell receptor (beta chain) sequence. V dropped 4 bases and J dropped 2; count of bases not matched to a gene: 10. The germline V gene encodes CDR1 SGHDT and CDR2 YYEEEE. This CDR3 spans 16 amino acids. These data originate in a study of cytotoxic CD8 clonotypes in ibrutinib-treated CLL. Here immunoSEQ multiplex PCR was the method, and the copy in TCRdb shows in-frame clones only, minus some. This table holds over 250,000 clones, around 76% found once. Cryopreserved PBMCs supplied approximately 1.9 micrograms of genomic DNA for TCR beta libraries. The source material was PBMCs, sampled at disease progression, from a patient treated with ibrutinib. The sequence derives from a human donor with chronic lymphocytic leukemia. V usage is TRBV5-6 and J usage is TRBJ2-3; 7 nucleotides agree with TRBD1. The CDR3, as DNA: TGTGCCAGCAGCCCTATAGGGACAGCCTTCACAGATACGCAGTATTTT. Translated: CASSPIGTAFTDTQYF. Variable domain in full (rest from reference TRBV5-6 and TRBJ2-3): DAGVTQSPTHLIKTRGQQVTLRCSPKSGHDTVSWYQQALGQGPQFIFQYYEEEERQRGNFPDRFSGHQFPNYSSELNVNALLLGDSALYLCASSPIGTAFTDTQYFGPGTRLTVL.